A single sample is the source of the 27 T cell receptor beta chains below, sequenced in a study of T-cell reconstitution after alpha-beta-depleted transplantation in children. Construction of the TCRbeta library involved unique molecular identifiers. Each CDR3 protein is one row after TCRdb ran MiXCR on the PCR reads. In the table there are a few hundred thousand distinct CDR3 sequences, 10% of which are singletons. Sequences were derived from PBMCs from the stem cell graft donor, sampled from the stem cell graft. These receptors all come from a human donor who donated a stem cell graft to a child with acute lymphoblastic leukemia.

The chain combines TRBV19 with TRBJ2-6; D is undetermined. Trimming stripped 1 base from V and 5 bases from J, with 24 bases between. In germline, CDR1 is LNHDA, CDR2 SQIVND (reference sequence). This CDR3 has 20 amino acids. The CDR3 nucleotides read TGTGCCAGTAGTATAGTTGCGATCACCATTCCTGTGGGCTGGGCCAACGTCCTGACTTTC. This translates into CASSIVAITIPVGWANVLTF.

V is TRBV7-2 and J is TRBJ2-5, with D hard to call. Germline CDR1 is SGHTA and CDR2 is FQGNSA. CDR3 length: 12 amino acids. The V and J ends lost 11 bases and 4 bases respectively, with 14 bases between them. CDR3 region: CAGRTPGETQYF. CDR3 nucleotides: TGTGCCGGACGGACCCCAGGAGAGACCCAGTACTTC.

The chain joins TRBV7-9 to TRBJ1-2, with D unclear. The CDR3 consists of 14 residues. Germline CDR1 reads SEHNR; CDR2 reads FQNEAQ (reference sequence). V was clipped by 2 bases and J by 8 bases, with 15 bases between them. In nucleotides, the CDR3 is TGTGCCAGCAGCTTAAAAACTAGCTTCGGGGGCTACACCTTC. It encodes CASSLKTSFGGYTF.

This clonotype was seen repeatedly, ten times or more. V usage is TRBV7-2 and J usage is TRBJ2-3; TRBD2 aligns across 8 bases. The CDR3 has 14 residues. V lost 8 bases, J lost 5 bases, and 9 bases stayed unmatched. Germline lookup yields CDR1 SGHTA and CDR2 FQGNSA. The CDR3, as DNA: TGTGCCAGCCGTAAGCGGGAGTTGGGAGATACGCAGTATTTT. As protein: CASRKRELGDTQYF.

This clonotype showed up just a few times. This chain uses TRBV7-3 with TRBJ2-1; 7 bases align to TRBD2. Trimming removed 3 bases from V and 3 bases from J; junction bases left unmatched: 5. This CDR3 comprises 15 residues. Germline CDR1 and CDR2: SGHTA and FQGTGA. The DNA for the CDR3 is TGTGCCAGCAGCTTGAAGCGGGGTCACTACAATGAGCAGTTCTTC. It yields the protein CASSLKRGHYNEQFF.

This clonotype occurred a few times. This chain uses TRBV12-3 or TRBV12-4 with TRBJ2-1; 9 nucleotides align to TRBD2. The CDR3 contains 17 residues. The J segment lost 4 bases and the V segment lost 2 bases, leaving 9 bases of the junction unmatched. The CDR3 loop reads CASSLIGGRVGYNEQFF. The CDR3 DNA sequence: TGTGCCAGCAGTTTAATTGGCGGGAGGGTAGGATACAATGAGCAGTTCTTC.

The rearrangement links TRBV29-1 to TRBJ2-2, with D unresolved. The ends were cut back, 2 bases at V and 0 bases at J, with 4 bases in the middle. Looked up from germline, CDR1 is SQVTM and CDR2 is ANQGSEA. The CDR3 length is 13 residues. CDR3 amino acids: CSVESTNTGELFF. CDR3 nucleotides: TGCAGCGTTGAATCGACGAACACCGGGGAGCTGTTTTTT.

This clonotype was seen more than once but under ten times. The J gene is TRBJ2-7, the V gene TRBV12-3 or TRBV12-4; 12 nucleotides agree with TRBD2. J gave up 6 bases and V 6 bases, and 6 bases lay outside the gene matches. This CDR3 has 14 residues. CDR3 sequence: CASSRTSGTPEQYF. The CDR3 DNA reads TGTGCCAGCAGCCGGACTAGCGGGACCCCCGAGCAGTACTTC.

This clonotype was detected a few times. This sequence joins TRBV3-1 and TRBJ1-1, with D unclear. Germline-derived CDR1 and CDR2 are LGHDT and YNNKEL (reference sequence). V lost 3 bases to trimming and J lost 3 bases, with 8 bases between them. This CDR3 contains 13 residues. The CDR3 sequence: CASSQFRDTEAFF. The CDR3 DNA reads as TGTGCCAGCAGCCAGTTTCGGGACACTGAAGCTTTCTTT.

The CDR3 is CSATQTLYTDTQYF. CDR3 nucleotide sequence: TGCAGTGCCACCCAGACACTGTACACAGATACGCAGTATTTT. The rearrangement joins TRBV20-1 to TRBJ2-3; D gene uncertain. V lost 6 bases and J lost 2, with 15 bases in between. Germline lookup yields CDR1 DFQATT and CDR2 SNEGSKA (reference sequence). This CDR3 region has 14 residues.

The CDR3 DNA is TGTGCCAGCAGGGAAGACGGAGGGATCTACGAGCAGTACTTC. The encoded protein is CASREDGGIYEQYF. The chain has TRBV28 and TRBJ2-7; weak D call: TRBD2 (6 bases). Germline CDR1 is MDHEN and CDR2 is SYDVKM. Trimming removed 6 bases from V and 3 bases from J, with 15 bases in between. The length of the CDR3 is 14 residues.

This clonotype was seen a few times. This rearrangement joins TRBV11-2 to TRBJ2-7; the match to TRBD2 covers 9 bases. The J segment lost 1 base and the V segment lost 1 base, leaving 11 bases of the junction unmatched. Germline V lookup: CDR1 SGHAT, CDR2 FQNNGV. CDR3 length: 18 amino acids. The CDR3 DNA sequence: TGTGCCAGCAGCTTAGTAGGAAGCGGGAGGTCCAGGTCCTACGAGCAGTACTTC. As protein: CASSLVGSGRSRSYEQYF.

The chain links TRBV4-3 to TRBJ2-1; 13 nucleotides agree with TRBD2. With V trimmed by 4 bases and J by 9 bases, 6 bases remained unmatched. Looked up from germline, CDR1 is LGHNA and CDR2 is YSLEER. CDR3 length: 15 amino acids. In DNA form, the CDR3 reads TGCGCCAGCAGCCTAGGACTAGCGGGAGTCGCTGAGCAGTTCTTC. This translates into CASSLGLAGVAEQFF.

In regard to this clonotype: Relative to the germline gene, one junction end is altered; a read error may explain this. The J gene is TRBJ2-6, the V gene TRBV12-3 or TRBV12-4; tentatively, D is TRBD1 or TRBD2 (5 bases each). The CDR3 covers 19 residues. The CDR3 nucleotides read TGTGCCAGCAGTTTCCGGGGCAGCGGAGTGGCCTCTGGGGCCAACGGCCTGACTTTC. It translates to CASSFRGSGVASGANGLTF.

This clonotype has just a few counts. The V call is TRBV6-5, the J call TRBJ1-2, with D hard to call. Trimming took off 2 bases at V and 4 bases at J, with 11 bases between the two ends. Germline values: CDR1 MNHEY, CDR2 SVGAGI. CDR3 size: 14 residues. The CDR3 DNA sequence: TGTGCCAGCAGTTACGGTCCAGCCTTCTATGGCTACACCTTC. It translates to CASSYGPAFYGYTF.

This rearrangement joins TRBV5-1 to TRBJ1-1; no reliable D call. V was cut by 9 bases and J by 2 bases, with 14 bases left in between. The CDR3 loop spans 13 amino acids. Per germline, CDR1 SGHRS and CDR2 YFSETQ. The CDR3, as DNA: TGCGCCACCAGAGAACCGGGAAACACTGAAGCTTTCTTT. Amino acid sequence: CATREPGNTEAFF.

The sample holds a few counts of this clonotype. This sequence joins TRBV12-3 or TRBV12-4 and TRBJ2-1; 8 bases are shared with TRBD1. Trimming took 7 bases from V and 7 from J; bases not matched to a gene: 3. The CDR3 length is 12 residues. CDR3 sequence reads: CASNHRGNEQFF. DNA for the CDR3: TGTGCCAGCAACCACAGGGGGAATGAGCAGTTCTTC.

This sequence joins TRBV3-1 and TRBJ2-1; 8 nucleotides line up with TRBD1. CDR1 LGHDT and CDR2 YNNKEL come from the germline V gene (reference sequence). J was trimmed by 8 bases and V by 3 bases; bases with no gene match: 6. The CDR3 runs to 14 residues. The CDR3 DNA reads TGTGCCAGCAGCCAGGCAGGGGGCACCGATGAGCAGTTCTTC. Translated, it gives CASSQAGGTDEQFF.

This clonotype was seen more than once but under ten times. CDR3 in amino acids: CSARDHGTSYGYTF. CDR3 sequence (DNA): TGCAGTGCTAGAGACCATGGGACAAGCTATGGCTACACCTTC. This chain uses TRBV20-1 with TRBJ1-2; possibly TRBD1 for D (6 bases). This CDR3 spans 14 amino acids. CDR1 is DFQATT, CDR2 SNEGSKA, per germline (reference sequence). V lost 0 bases and J 4 bases, leaving 12 bases between the germline ends.

Only a few counts were recorded for this clonotype. The chain combines TRBV30 with TRBJ2-2; D is unclear. The CDR3 is made up of 14 amino acids. Germline V CDR1 and CDR2: GTSNPN, SVGIG (reference sequence). Trimming took off 3 bases at V and 3 bases at J, with 11 bases between the two ends. The CDR3 protein is CAWSWAPDTGELFF. The CDR3 nucleotides read TGTGCCTGGAGCTGGGCCCCCGACACCGGGGAGCTGTTTTTT.

CDR3 sequence reads: CASGRQLEAFF. CDR3 bases: TGTGCCAGCGGTCGACAGCTGGAGGCTTTCTTT. This chain uses TRBV12-3 or TRBV12-4 with TRBJ1-1; tentative D call: TRBD1 (5 bases). The CDR3 loop spans 11 amino acids. Trimming shortened V by 8 bases and J by 11 bases, and 15 bases separated the two germline ends.

This clonotype came up a few times. The chain has TRBV7-2 and TRBJ2-5; 8 positions agree with TRBD2. This CDR3 is 15 amino acids long. V shed 5 bases and J 0 bases; nucleotides not matched to a gene: 5. Germline V gives CDR1 SGHTA, CDR2 FQGNSA. CDR3 in DNA: TGTGCCAGCAGCCCTAGCGGGTGGTACCAAGAGACCCAGTACTTC. Amino acids: CASSPSGWYQETQYF.

This clonotype came up a few times. The chain uses TRBV20-1 and TRBJ2-7; 9 bases line up with TRBD1. J lost 2 bases, V lost 4 bases, and 3 bases had no gene match. Germline CDR1 and CDR2: DFQATT and SNEGSKA (reference sequence). This CDR3 spans 13 amino acids. The CDR3 DNA sequence: TGCAGTGCTACCGGGGACAGGGCCTACGAGCAGTACTTC. This translates into CSATGDRAYEQYF.

This chain links TRBV7-9 with TRBJ2-4; D is ambiguous. Between the trimmed V and J ends, which lost 5 bases and 5 bases, there was a span of 19 bases. The germline CDR1 and CDR2 sequences are SEHNR and FQNEAQ (reference sequence). There are 16 residues in the CDR3. As DNA, the CDR3 is TGTGCCAGCAGCCCCCTGTATGGCGAGAGCGAAAACATTCAGTACTTC. Translated: CASSPLYGESENIQYF.

This clonotype was picked up a small number of times. This rearrangement joins TRBV7-3 to TRBJ1-5, with D hard to call. Germline values: CDR1 SGHTA, CDR2 FQGTGA. Deletions cut 5 bases from V and 0 bases from J, with 14 bases between. This CDR3 spans 16 amino acids. The CDR3: CASSARLRYSNQPQHF. The DNA of the CDR3 is TGTGCCAGCAGCGCGAGGTTAAGGTATAGCAATCAGCCCCAGCATTTT.

This clonotype was picked up a small number of times. J is TRBJ2-6 and V is TRBV15; no clear D. Per germline, CDR1 LNHNV and CDR2 YYDKDF (reference sequence). The CDR3 totals 16 residues. V lost 0 bases to trimming and J lost 1 base, with 7 bases between them. CDR3 coding DNA: TGTGCCACCAGCAGAGATCGAGTGTCTGGGGCCAACGTCCTGACTTTC. Its protein is CATSRDRVSGANVLTF.

This clonotype occurred a few times. The chain combines TRBV5-1 with TRBJ1-4; a weak D match, TRBD1 (5 bases). The germline V gene has CDR1 SGHRS and CDR2 YFSETQ. V was cut by 4 bases and J by 7 bases, with 11 bases left in between. There are 13 residues in the CDR3. The CDR3 DNA follows: TGCGCCAGCAGCCCGGGGGTCGGTGAAAAACTGTTTTTT. This translates into CASSPGVGEKLFF.